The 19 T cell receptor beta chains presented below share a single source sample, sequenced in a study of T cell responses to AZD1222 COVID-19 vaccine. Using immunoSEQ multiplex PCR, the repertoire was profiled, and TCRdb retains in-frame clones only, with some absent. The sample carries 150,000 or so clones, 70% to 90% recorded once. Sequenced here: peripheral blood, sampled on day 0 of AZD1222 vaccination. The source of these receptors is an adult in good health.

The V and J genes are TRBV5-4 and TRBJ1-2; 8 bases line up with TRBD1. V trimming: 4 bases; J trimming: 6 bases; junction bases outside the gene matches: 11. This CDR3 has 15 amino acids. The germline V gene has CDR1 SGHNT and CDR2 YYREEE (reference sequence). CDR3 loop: CASSPTGQGRDGYTF. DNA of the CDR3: TGTGCCAGCAGCCCCACCGGACAGGGAAGGGATGGCTACACCTTC.

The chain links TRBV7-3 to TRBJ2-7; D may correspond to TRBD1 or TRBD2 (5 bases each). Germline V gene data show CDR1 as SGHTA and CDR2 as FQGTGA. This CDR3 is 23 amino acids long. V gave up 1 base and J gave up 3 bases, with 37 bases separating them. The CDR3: CASSLRTNWAGTQGKKGIYEQYF. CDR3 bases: TGTGCCAGCAGCTTAAGGACGAATTGGGCCGGGACCCAGGGAAAGAAGGGAATCTACGAGCAGTACTTC.

The CDR3 is CASSLGAADYEQYF. In DNA, the CDR3 is TGTGCCAGCAGCTTAGGGGCAGCCGACTACGAGCAGTACTTC. V usage is TRBV7-8 and J usage is TRBJ2-7; D unresolved. Germline CDR1 and CDR2: SGHVS and FQNEAQ. V lost 1 base, J lost 3 bases, and 10 bases lay in between. The CDR3 consists of 14 residues.

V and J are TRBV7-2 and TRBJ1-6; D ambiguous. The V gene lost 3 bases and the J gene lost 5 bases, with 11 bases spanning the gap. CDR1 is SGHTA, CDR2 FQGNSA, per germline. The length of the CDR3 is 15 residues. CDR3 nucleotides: TGTGCCAGCAGCTTTCAGAGTTTGGATAATTCACCCCTCCACTTT. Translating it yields CASSFQSLDNSPLHF. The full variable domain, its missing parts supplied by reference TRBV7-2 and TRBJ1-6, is GAGVSQSPSNKVTEKGKDVELRCDPISGHTALYWYRQSLGQGLEFLIYFQGNSAPDKSGLPSDRFSAERTGGSVSTLTIQRTQQEDSAVYLCASSFQSLDNSPLHFGNGTRLTVT.

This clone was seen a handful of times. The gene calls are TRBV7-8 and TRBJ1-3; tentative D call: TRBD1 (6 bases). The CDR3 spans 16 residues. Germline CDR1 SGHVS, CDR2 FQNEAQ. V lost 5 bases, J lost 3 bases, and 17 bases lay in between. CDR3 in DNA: TGTGCCAGCAGCCCATACAGGGCAGCTGGTGGAAACACCATATATTTT. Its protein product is CASSPYRAAGGNTIYF.

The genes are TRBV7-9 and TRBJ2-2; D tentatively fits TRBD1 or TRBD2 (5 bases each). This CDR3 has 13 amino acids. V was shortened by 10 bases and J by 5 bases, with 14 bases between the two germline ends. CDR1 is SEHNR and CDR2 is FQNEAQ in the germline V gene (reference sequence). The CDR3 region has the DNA TGTGCCACCCGGGGCCCAGGGACCGGGGAGCTGTTTTTT. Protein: CATRGPGTGELFF.

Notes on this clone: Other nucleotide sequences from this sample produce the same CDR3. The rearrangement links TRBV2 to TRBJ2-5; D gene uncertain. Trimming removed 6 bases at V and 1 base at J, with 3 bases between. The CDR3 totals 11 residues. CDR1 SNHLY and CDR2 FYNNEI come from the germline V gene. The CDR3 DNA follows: TGTGCCAGCAGCCCCCAAGAGACCCAGTACTTC. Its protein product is CASSPQETQYF.

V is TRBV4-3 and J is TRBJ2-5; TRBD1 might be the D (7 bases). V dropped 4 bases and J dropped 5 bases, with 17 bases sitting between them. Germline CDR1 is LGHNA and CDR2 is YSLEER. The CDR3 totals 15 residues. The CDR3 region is CASSRAQGTLETQYF. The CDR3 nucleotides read TGCGCCAGCAGCCGCGCACAGGGGACTCTGGAGACCCAGTACTTC.

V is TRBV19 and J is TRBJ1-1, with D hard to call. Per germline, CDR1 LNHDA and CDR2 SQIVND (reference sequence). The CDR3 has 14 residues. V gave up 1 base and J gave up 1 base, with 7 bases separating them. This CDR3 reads CASSIGVPNTEAFF. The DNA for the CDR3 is TGTGCCAGTAGTATAGGAGTCCCGAACACTGAAGCTTTCTTT.

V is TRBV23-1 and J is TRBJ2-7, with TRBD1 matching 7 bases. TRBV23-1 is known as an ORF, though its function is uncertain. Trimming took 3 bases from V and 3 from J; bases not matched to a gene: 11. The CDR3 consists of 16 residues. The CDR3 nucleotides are TGCGCCAGCAGTCACCCTCGACAGGGTTGGATCTACGAGCAGTACTTC. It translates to CASSHPRQGWIYEQYF.

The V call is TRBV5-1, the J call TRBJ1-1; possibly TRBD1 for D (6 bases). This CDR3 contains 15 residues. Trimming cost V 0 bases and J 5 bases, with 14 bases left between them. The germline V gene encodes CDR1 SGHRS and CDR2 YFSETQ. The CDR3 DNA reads TGCGCCAGCAGCTTGGGAATCAACAGGGTAACTGAAGCTTTCTTT. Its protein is CASSLGINRVTEAFF.

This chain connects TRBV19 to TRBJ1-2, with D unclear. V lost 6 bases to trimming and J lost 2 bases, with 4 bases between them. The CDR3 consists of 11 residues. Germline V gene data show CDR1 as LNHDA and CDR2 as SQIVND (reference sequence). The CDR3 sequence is CASSRNYGYTF. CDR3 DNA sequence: TGTGCCAGTAGCCGAAACTATGGCTACACCTTC.

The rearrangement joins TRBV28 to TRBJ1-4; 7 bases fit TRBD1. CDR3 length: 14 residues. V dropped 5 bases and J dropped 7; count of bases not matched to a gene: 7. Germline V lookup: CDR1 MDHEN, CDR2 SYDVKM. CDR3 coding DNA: TGTGCCAGCAGTAGAAAGGGGGCTGCTGAAAAACTGTTTTTT. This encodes CASSRKGAAEKLFF.

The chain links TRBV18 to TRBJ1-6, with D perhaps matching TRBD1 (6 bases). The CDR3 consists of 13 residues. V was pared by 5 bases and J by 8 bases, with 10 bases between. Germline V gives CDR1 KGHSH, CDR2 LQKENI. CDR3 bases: TGTGCCAGCTCAACACAGGGATATTCACCCCTCCACTTT. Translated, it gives CASSTQGYSPLHF.

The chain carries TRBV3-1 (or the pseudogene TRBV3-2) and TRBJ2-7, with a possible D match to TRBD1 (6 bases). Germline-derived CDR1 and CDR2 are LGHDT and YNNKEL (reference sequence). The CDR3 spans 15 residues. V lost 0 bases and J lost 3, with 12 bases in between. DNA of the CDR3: TGTGCCAGCAGCCAAGATTTTGGGACACTCTACGAGCAGTACTTC. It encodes CASSQDFGTLYEQYF.

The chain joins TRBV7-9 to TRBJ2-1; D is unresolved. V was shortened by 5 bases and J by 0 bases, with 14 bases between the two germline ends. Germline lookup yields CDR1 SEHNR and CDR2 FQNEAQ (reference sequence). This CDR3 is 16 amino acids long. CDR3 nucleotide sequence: TGTGCCAGCAGCCCGAACGGCAGGCCCTCCTACAATGAGCAGTTCTTC. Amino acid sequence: CASSPNGRPSYNEQFF.

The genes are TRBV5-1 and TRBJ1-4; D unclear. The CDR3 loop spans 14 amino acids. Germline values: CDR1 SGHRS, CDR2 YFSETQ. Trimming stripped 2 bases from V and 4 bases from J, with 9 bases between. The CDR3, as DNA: TGCGCCAGCAGCTTCGGGGATATTAATGAAAAACTGTTTTTT. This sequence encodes CASSFGDINEKLFF.

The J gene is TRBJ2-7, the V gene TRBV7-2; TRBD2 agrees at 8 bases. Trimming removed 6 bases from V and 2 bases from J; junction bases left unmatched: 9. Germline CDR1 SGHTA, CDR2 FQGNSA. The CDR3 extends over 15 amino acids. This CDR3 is CASSTGKAGAYEQYF. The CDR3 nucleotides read TGTGCCAGCAGTACAGGAAAAGCGGGGGCCTACGAGCAGTACTTC.

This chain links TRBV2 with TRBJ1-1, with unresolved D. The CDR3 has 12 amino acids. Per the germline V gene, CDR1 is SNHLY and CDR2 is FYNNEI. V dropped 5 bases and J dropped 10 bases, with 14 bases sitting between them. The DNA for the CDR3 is TGTGCCAGCAGTCGACTCCCAACCGGAGCTTTCTTT. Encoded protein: CASSRLPTGAFF.